These 15 T cell receptor beta chains share one sample of origin, sequenced in a study of response to subunit inactivated influenza vaccine. A single record per CDR3 protein comes from TCRdb applying MiXCR to the RT-PCR reads. The repertoire holds approximately 300,000 distinct CDR3 sequences, with roughly 20% as singletons. Material: PBMCs from blood, obtained approximately 20 months after vaccination. Receptors were obtained from a man aged 45-69 years who received an inactivated influenza vaccine.

The chain couples TRBV11-2 to TRBJ1-3; TRBD1 might be the D (5 bases). Trimming shortened V by 2 bases and J by 11 bases, and 10 bases separated the two germline ends. The CDR3 is 12 residues long. Germline assignment: CDR1 SGHAT and CDR2 FQNNGV. CDR3 DNA sequence: TGTGCCAGCAGCTTAAATCGGGGACCCATATATTTT. Translating gives CASSLNRGPIYF.

This clonotype occurred a few times. The chain is built from TRBV4-3 and TRBJ2-5; TRBD2 matches 8 bases. This CDR3 spans 17 amino acids. Germline V CDR1 and CDR2: LGHNA, YSLEER. V was pared by 0 bases and J by 5 bases, with 11 bases of the junction left unmatched. The CDR3 DNA is TGCGCCAGCAGCCAAGAATGGGGCGCGGGGGGCGGGGAGACCCAGTACTTC. This sequence encodes CASSQEWGAGGGETQYF.

There are a few counts of this clonotype. The chain has TRBV10-3 and TRBJ2-7, with 9 bases identical to TRBD1. The CDR3 sequence is 15 residues long. The J segment lost 5 bases and the V segment lost 1 base, leaving 6 bases of the junction unmatched. The germline V gene has CDR1 ENHRY and CDR2 SYGVKD. As DNA, the CDR3 is TGTGCCATCAGTGAGTTGGGACAGGGTTTAGACGAGCAGTACTTC. Amino acid sequence: CAISELGQGLDEQYF.

The chain joins TRBV28 to TRBJ1-1; the D is unclear. The V and J ends lost 5 bases and 4 bases respectively, with 17 bases between them. This CDR3 comprises 15 residues. From germline, CDR1 is MDHEN and CDR2 SYDVKM. CDR3 protein: CASSPFRGSGTEAFF. CDR3 bases: TGTGCCAGCAGTCCCTTTCGGGGTAGTGGCACTGAAGCTTTCTTT.

This clonotype appeared a few times. The chain joins TRBV29-1 to TRBJ2-7; D unresolved. With 2 bases removed from V and 0 bases from J, the gap between germline ends came to 14 bases. CDR3 size: 15 residues. CDR1 and CDR2 (germline): SQVTM, ANQGSEA. DNA of the CDR3: TGCAGCGTTGAAAAGGCGGCAGCCAGCTCCTACGAGCAGTACTTC. Its protein product is CSVEKAAASSYEQYF.

This clonotype was counted only a few times. V gene TRBV12-3 or TRBV12-4 combines with J gene TRBJ1-1; 9 nucleotides align to TRBD1. This CDR3 spans 15 amino acids. Trimming cost V 6 bases and J 4 bases; bases outside gene matches: 9. The CDR3 here is CASRRDRVGFTEAFF. For the CDR3, the DNA is TGTGCCAGCAGGAGGGACAGGGTCGGTTTCACTGAAGCTTTCTTT.

The chain combines TRBV5-1 with TRBJ1-5, with 12 bases aligning to TRBD1. Germline values: CDR1 SGHRS, CDR2 YFSETQ. CDR3 length: 16 residues. V shed 3 bases, J shed 3 bases, and the junction held 4 bases outside the gene matches. This chain's CDR3 is CASSSGTGGPNQPQHF. Here the CDR3 DNA reads TGCGCCAGCAGCTCCGGGACAGGGGGCCCCAATCAGCCCCAGCATTTT.

This chain connects TRBV12-3 or TRBV12-4 to TRBJ1-2, with TRBD1 matching 10 bases. The V and J ends lost 6 bases and 2 bases, in that order; junction bases with no gene match: 6. The CDR3 extends over 15 amino acids. Here the CDR3 reads CASRPTGQGNYGYTF. CDR3 in DNA: TGTGCCAGCAGGCCCACGGGACAGGGGAACTATGGCTACACCTTC.

V gene TRBV5-6 combines with J gene TRBJ1-1; D is ambiguous. The CDR3 is made up of 16 amino acids. The germline V and J ends were trimmed by 0 bases and 0 bases, with 12 bases remaining between them. Germline assignment: CDR1 SGHDT and CDR2 YYEEEE. The CDR3 DNA follows: TGTGCCAGCAGCTTGGACGGTGTCAGCTTGAACACTGAAGCTTTCTTT. Protein: CASSLDGVSLNTEAFF. Full variable domain (rest looked up from reference TRBV5-6 and TRBJ1-1): DAGVTQSPTHLIKTRGQQVTLRCSPKSGHDTVSWYQQALGQGPQFIFQYYEEEERQRGNFPDRFSGHQFPNYSSELNVNALLLGDSALYLCASSLDGVSLNTEAFFGQGTRLTVV.

This clonotype came up many times. The chain has TRBV4-1 and TRBJ2-3; the D gene is possibly TRBD2 (5 bases). In germline, CDR1 is MGHRA, CDR2 YSYEKL. V lost 5 bases and J 4 bases, leaving 19 bases between the germline ends. This CDR3 comprises 16 residues. The CDR3 protein is CASSSLVFLEADTQYF. In nucleotides, the CDR3 is TGCGCCAGCAGCTCCCTCGTCTTCTTGGAGGCAGATACGCAGTATTTT.

This clonotype was counted a few times. V gene TRBV25-1 combines with J gene TRBJ1-4, with D maybe TRBD1 (5 bases). This CDR3 spans 17 amino acids. The germline V and J ends were trimmed by 4 bases and 6 bases, with 21 bases remaining between them. Germline lookup yields CDR1 MGHDK and CDR2 SYGVNS. The CDR3 reads CASSARTRGSGDEKLFF. Written as DNA, the CDR3 is TGTGCCAGCAGTGCAAGAACGAGGGGTTCGGGTGATGAAAAACTGTTTTTT.

The chain joins TRBV6-5 to TRBJ2-6; D call uncertain. The V gene lost 2 bases and the J gene lost 4 bases, with 6 bases spanning the gap. CDR3 length: 14 amino acids. The germline V gene has CDR1 MNHEY and CDR2 SVGAGI. The CDR3 reads CASSYETGANVLTF. The CDR3 nucleotides read TGTGCCAGCAGTTACGAGACAGGGGCCAACGTCCTGACTTTC.

This clonotype was seen at least ten times. V gene TRBV6-1 combines with J gene TRBJ1-2; 7 nucleotides match TRBD1. Unmatched junction bases numbered 11, after V lost 5 bases and J lost 8 bases. Germline V gives CDR1 MNHNS, CDR2 SASEGT. The CDR3 runs 14 residues. CDR3 loop: CASSTGQVRGGYTF. The CDR3 DNA sequence: TGTGCCAGCAGTACAGGACAGGTCCGGGGCGGCTACACCTTC.

CDR3 sequence: CSVSKSGTVNTEAFF. CDR3 DNA: TGCAGCGTTTCGAAGTCCGGGACAGTTAACACTGAAGCTTTCTTT. The chain employs TRBV29-1 and TRBJ1-1, with TRBD1 matching over 7 bases. In germline, CDR1 is SQVTM, CDR2 ANQGSEA. The V gene end was trimmed by 5 bases and the J gene end by 2 bases; junction bases not matched to a gene: 11. This CDR3 has 15 amino acids. Complete variable domain (other parts from reference TRBV29-1 and TRBJ1-1): SAVISQKPSRDICQRGTSLTIQCQVDSQVTMMFWYRQQPGQSLTLIATANQGSEATYESGFVIDKFPISRPNLTFSTLTVSNMSPEDSSIYLCSVSKSGTVNTEAFFGQGTRLTVV.

This clonotype was seen ten or more times. This chain's CDR3 is CASSSHQKMNTEAFF. DNA for the CDR3: TGTGCCAGCAGTTCTCACCAGAAAATGAACACTGAAGCTTTCTTT. The chain has TRBV12-3 or TRBV12-4 and TRBJ1-1, with D unresolved. CDR3 length: 15 residues. Trimming pared 4 bases from V and 0 bases from J, leaving 12 bases between.